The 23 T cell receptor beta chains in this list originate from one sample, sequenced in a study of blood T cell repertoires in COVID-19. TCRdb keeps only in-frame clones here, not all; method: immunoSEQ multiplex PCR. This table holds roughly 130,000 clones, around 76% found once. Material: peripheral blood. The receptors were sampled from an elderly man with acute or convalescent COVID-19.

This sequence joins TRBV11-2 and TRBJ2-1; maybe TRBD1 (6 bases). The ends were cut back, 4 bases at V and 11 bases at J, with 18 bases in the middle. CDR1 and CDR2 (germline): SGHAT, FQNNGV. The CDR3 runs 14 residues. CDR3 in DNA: TGTGCCAGCAGCTCACGGGACAAACCAATGAAGCAGTTCTTC. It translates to CASSSRDKPMKQFF.

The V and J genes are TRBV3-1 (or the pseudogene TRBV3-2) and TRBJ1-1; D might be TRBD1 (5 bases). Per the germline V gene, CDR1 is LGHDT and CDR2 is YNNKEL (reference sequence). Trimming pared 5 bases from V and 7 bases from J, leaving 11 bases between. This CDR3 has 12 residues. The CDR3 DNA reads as TGTGCCAGCAGCTTAGGGGCCGGTGAAGCTTTCTTT. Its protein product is CASSLGAGEAFF.

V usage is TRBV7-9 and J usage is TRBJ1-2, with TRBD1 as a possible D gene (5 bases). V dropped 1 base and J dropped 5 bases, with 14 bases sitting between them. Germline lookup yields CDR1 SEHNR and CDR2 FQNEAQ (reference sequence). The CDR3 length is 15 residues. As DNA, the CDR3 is TGTGCCAGCAGCTTAGACTCGGCAGGGTTATATGGCTACACCTTC. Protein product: CASSLDSAGLYGYTF.

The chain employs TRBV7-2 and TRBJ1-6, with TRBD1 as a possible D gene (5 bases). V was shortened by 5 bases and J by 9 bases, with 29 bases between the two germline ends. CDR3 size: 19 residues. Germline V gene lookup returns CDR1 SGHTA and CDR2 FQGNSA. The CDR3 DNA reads TGTGCCAGCAGCGGCGGGGGAGGACCCCTATCTAATAGAGGTTCACCCCTCCACTTT. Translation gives CASSGGGGPLSNRGSPLHF. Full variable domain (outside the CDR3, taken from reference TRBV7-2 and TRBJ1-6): GAGVSQSPSNKVTEKGKDVELRCDPISGHTALYWYRQSLGQGLEFLIYFQGNSAPDKSGLPSDRFSAERTGGSVSTLTIQRTQQEDSAVYLCASSGGGGPLSNRGSPLHFGNGTRLTVT.

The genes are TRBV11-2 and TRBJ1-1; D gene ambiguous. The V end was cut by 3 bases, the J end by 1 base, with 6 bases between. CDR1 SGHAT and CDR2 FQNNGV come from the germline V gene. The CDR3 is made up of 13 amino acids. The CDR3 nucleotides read TGTGCCAGCAGCTTCGCGCCGAACACTGAAGCTTTCTTT. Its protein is CASSFAPNTEAFF. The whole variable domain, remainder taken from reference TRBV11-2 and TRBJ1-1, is EAGVAQSPRYKIIEKRQSVAFWCNPISGHATLYWYQQILGQGPKLLIQFQNNGVVDDSQLPKDRFSAERLKGVDSTLKIQPAKLEDSAVYLCASSFAPNTEAFFGQGTRLTVV.

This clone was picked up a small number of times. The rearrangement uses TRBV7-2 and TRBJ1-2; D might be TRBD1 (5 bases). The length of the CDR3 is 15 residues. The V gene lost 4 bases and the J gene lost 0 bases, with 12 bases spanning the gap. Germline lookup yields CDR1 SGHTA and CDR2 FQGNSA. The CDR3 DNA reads TGTGCCAGCAGCTACCTGGGGCCTTCTAACTATGGCTACACCTTC. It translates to CASSYLGPSNYGYTF.

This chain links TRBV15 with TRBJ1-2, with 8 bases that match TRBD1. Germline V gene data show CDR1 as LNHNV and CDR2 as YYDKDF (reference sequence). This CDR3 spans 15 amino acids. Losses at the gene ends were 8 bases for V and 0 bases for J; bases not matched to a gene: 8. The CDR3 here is CATVQDRGANYGYTF. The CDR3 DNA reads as TGTGCCACCGTCCAAGACAGGGGAGCTAACTATGGCTACACCTTC.

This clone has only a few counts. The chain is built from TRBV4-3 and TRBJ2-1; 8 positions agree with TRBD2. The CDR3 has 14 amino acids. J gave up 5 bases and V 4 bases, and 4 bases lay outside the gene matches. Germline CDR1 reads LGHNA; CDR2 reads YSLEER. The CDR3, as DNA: TGCGCCAGCAGCCGAAGCGGGGGAGACAATGAGCAGTTCTTC. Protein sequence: CASSRSGGDNEQFF.

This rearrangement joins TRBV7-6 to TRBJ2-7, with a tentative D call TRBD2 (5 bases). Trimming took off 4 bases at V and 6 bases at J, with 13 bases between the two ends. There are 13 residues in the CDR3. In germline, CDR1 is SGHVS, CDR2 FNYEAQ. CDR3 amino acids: CASSSTSGSEQYF. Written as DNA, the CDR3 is TGTGCCAGCAGCTCTACTAGTGGCAGCGAGCAGTACTTC.

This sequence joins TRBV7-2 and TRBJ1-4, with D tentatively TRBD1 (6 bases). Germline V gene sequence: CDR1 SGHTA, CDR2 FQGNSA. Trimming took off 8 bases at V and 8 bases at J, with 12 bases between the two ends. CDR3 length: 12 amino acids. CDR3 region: CASGQGPEKLFF. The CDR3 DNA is TGTGCCAGCGGGCAGGGGCCGGAAAAACTGTTTTTT.

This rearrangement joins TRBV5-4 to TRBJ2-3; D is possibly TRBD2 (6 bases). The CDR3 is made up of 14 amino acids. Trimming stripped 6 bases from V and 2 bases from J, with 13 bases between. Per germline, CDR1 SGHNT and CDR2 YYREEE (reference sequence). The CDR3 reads CASNGGLNTDTQYF. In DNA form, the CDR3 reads TGTGCCAGCAACGGAGGGTTGAACACAGATACGCAGTATTTT. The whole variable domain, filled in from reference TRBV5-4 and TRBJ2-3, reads ETGVTQSPTHLIKTRGQQVTLRCSSQSGHNTVSWYQQALGQGPQFIFQYYREEENGRGNFPPRFSGLQFPNYSSELNVNALELDDSALYLCASNGGLNTDTQYFGPGTRLTVL.

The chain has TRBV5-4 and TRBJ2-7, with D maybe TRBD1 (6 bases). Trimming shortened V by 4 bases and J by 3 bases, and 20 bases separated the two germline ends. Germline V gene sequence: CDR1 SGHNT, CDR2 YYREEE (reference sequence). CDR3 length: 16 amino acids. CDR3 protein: CASSPRGGSSGYEQYF. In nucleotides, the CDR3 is TGTGCCAGCAGCCCCAGGGGTGGGTCTTCGGGCTACGAGCAGTACTTC.

CDR3 bases: TGCGCCAGCAGCCCGACCCCCGGGAACGAGCAGTACTTC. Translation gives CASSPTPGNEQYF. This chain links TRBV5-1 with TRBJ2-7, with a tentative D call TRBD2 (5 bases). The CDR3 extends over 13 amino acids. With 4 bases removed from V and 5 bases from J, the gap between germline ends came to 13 bases. The germline V gene encodes CDR1 SGHRS and CDR2 YFSETQ.

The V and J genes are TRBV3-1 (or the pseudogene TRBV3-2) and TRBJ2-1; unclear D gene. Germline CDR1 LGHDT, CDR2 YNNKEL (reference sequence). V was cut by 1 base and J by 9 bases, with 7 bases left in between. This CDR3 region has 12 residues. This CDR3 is CASSQVDGEQFF. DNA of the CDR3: TGTGCCAGCAGCCAAGTAGATGGTGAGCAGTTCTTC.

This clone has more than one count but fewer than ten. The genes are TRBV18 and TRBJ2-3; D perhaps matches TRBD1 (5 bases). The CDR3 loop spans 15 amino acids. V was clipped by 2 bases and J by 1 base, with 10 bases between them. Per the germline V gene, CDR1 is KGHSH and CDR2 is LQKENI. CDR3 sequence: CASSPSGIGTDTQYF. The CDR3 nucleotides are TGTGCCAGCTCACCATCAGGGATCGGCACAGATACGCAGTATTTT.

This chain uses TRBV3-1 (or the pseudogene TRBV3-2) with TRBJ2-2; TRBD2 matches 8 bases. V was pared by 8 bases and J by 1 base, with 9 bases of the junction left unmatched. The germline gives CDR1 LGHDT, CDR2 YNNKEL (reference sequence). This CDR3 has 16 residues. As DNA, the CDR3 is TGTGCCAGCCGTCCGAGTGCGGGGGGGAACACCGGGGAGCTGTTTTTT. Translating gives CASRPSAGGNTGELFF.

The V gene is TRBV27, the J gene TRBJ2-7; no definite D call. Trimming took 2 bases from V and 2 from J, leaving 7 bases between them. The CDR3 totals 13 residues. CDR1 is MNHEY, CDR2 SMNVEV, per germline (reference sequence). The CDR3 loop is CASSLILTYEQYF. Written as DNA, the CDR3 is TGTGCCAGCAGTTTAATTCTTACCTACGAGCAGTACTTC.

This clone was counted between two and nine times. The CDR3 is CASSDSSVLNSPLHF. The CDR3 bases are TGTGCCAGCAGTGACTCCTCAGTCCTTAATTCACCCCTCCACTTT. This chain joins TRBV6-4 and TRBJ1-6; D remains unclear. Germline V gene sequence: CDR1 MRHNA, CDR2 SNTAGT. Trimming pared 0 bases from V and 6 bases from J, leaving 9 bases between. This CDR3 has 15 amino acids.

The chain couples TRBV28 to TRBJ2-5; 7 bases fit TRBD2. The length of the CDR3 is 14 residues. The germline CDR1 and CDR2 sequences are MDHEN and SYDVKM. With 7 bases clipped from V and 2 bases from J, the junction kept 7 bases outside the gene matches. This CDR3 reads CASTLGGSQETQYF. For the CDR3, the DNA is TGTGCCAGCACCCTCGGGGGGAGTCAAGAGACCCAGTACTTC.

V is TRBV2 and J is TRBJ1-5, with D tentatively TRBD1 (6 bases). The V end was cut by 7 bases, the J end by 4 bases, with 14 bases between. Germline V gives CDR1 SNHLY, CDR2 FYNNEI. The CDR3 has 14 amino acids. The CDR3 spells CASNSGGPNQPQHF. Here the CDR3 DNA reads TGTGCCAGCAACTCCGGGGGGCCAAATCAGCCCCAGCATTTT.

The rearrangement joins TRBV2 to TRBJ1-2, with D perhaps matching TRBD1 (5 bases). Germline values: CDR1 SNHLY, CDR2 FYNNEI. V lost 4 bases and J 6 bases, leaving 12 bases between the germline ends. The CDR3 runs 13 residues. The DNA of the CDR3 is TGTGCCAGCAGTGCGCAGGGTGCGGATGGCTACACCTTC. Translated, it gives CASSAQGADGYTF.

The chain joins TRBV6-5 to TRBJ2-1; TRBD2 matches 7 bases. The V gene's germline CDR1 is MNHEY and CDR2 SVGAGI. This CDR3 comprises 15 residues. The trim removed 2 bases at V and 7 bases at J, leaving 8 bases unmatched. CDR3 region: CASSYRAAGLNEQFF. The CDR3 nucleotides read TGTGCCAGCAGTTACCGGGCAGCGGGGTTAAATGAGCAGTTCTTC.

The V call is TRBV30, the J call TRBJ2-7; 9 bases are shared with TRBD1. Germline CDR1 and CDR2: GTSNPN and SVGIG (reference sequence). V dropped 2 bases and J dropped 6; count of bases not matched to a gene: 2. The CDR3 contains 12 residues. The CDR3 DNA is TGTGCCTGGAGTAGGACAGGGGCCGAGCAGTACTTC. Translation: CAWSRTGAEQYF. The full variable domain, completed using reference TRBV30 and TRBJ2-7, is SQTIHQWPATLVQPVGSPLSLECTVEGTSNPNLYWYRQAAGRGLQLLFYSVGIGQISSEVPQNLSASRPQDRQFILSSKKLLLSDSGFYLCAWSRTGAEQYFGPGTRLTVT.